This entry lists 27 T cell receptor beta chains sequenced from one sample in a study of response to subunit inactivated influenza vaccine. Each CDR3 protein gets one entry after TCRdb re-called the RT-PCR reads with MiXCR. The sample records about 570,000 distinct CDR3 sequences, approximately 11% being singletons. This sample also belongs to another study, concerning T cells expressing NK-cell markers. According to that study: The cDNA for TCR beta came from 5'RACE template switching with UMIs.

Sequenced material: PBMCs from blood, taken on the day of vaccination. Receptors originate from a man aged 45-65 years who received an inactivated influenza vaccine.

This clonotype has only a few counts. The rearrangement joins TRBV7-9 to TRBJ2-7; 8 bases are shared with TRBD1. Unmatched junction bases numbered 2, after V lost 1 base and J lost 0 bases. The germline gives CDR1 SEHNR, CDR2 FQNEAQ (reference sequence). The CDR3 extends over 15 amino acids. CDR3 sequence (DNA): TGTGCCAGCAGCTTAGGGGGACAGGTCTCCTACGAGCAGTACTTC. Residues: CASSLGGQVSYEQYF.

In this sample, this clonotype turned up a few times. The CDR3 region is CASSQDAGNSPLHF. DNA of the CDR3: TGCGCCAGCAGCCAAGACGCGGGGAATTCACCCCTCCACTTT. The chain employs TRBV4-1 and TRBJ1-6; D gene uncertain. Trimming left V 0 bases short and J 7 bases short, with 7 bases between. The length of the CDR3 is 14 residues. Germline assignment: CDR1 MGHRA and CDR2 YSYEKL.

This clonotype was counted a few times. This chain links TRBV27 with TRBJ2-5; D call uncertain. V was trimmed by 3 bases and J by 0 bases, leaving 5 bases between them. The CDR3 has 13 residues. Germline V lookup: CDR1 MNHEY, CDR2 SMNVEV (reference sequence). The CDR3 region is CASSFLDQETQYF. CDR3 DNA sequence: TGTGCCAGCAGTTTCCTCGACCAAGAGACCCAGTACTTC.

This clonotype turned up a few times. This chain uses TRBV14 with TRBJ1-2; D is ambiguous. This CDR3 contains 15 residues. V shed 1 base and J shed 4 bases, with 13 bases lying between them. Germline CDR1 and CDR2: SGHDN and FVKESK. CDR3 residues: CASSQAPGDRYGYTF. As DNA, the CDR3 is TGTGCCAGCAGCCAAGCCCCAGGTGACCGCTATGGCTACACCTTC.

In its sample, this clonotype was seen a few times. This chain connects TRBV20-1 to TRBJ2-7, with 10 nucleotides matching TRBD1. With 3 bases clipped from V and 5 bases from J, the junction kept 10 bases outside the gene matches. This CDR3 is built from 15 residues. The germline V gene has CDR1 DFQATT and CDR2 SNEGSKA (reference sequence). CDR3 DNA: TGCAGTGCTAGTTCCGGGACAGGGGCCTCGCACGAGCAGTACTTC. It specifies CSASSGTGASHEQYF.

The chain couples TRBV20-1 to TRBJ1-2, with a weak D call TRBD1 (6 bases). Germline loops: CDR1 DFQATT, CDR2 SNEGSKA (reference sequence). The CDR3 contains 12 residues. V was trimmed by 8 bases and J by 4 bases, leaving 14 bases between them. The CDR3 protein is CSRQGRTYGYTF. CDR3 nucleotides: TGCAGTCGGCAGGGGAGGACCTATGGCTACACCTTC.

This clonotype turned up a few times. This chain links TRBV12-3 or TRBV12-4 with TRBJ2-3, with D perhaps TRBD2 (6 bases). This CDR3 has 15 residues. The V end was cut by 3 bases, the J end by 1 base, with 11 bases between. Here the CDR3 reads CASSLSGAGTDTQYF. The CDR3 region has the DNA TGTGCCAGCAGTTTGTCGGGAGCTGGCACAGATACGCAGTATTTT.

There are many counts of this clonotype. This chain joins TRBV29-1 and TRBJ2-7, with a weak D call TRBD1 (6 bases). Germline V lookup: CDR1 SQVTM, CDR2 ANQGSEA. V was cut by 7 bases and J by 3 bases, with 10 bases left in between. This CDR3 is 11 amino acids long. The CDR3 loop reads CSAQQGYEQYF. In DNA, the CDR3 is TGCAGCGCTCAACAGGGCTACGAGCAGTACTTC.

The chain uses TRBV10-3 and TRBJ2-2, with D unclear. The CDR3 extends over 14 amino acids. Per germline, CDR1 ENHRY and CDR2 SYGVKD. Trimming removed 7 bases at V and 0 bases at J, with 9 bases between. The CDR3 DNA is TGTGCCATCACGGCAGGCGCGAACACCGGGGAGCTGTTTTTT. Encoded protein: CAITAGANTGELFF.

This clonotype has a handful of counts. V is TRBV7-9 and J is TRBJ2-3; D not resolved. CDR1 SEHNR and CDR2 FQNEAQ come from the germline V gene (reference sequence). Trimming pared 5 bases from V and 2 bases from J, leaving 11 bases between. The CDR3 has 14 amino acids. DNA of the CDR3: TGTGCCAGCAGCCGGAACGCGGCCACAGATACGCAGTATTTT. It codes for CASSRNAATDTQYF. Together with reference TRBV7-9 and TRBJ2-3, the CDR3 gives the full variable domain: DTGVSQNPRHKITKRGQNVTFRCDPISEHNRLYWYRQTLGQGPEFLTYFQNEAQLEKSRLLSDRFSAERPKGSFSTLEIQRTEQGDSAMYLCASSRNAATDTQYFGPGTRLTVL.

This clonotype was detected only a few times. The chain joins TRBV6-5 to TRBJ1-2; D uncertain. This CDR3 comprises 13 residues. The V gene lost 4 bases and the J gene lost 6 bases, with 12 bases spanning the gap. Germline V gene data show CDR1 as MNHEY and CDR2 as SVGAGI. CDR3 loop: CASSSDRRNGYTF. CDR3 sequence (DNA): TGTGCCAGCAGTTCGGATAGGAGGAATGGCTACACCTTC.

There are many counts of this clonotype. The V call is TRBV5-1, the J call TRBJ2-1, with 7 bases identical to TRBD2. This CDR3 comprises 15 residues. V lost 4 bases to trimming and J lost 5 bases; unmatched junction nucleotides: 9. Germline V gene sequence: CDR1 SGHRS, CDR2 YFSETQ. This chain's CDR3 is CASSPGRAINNEQFF. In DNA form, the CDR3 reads TGCGCCAGCAGCCCGGGGAGGGCCATTAACAATGAGCAGTTCTTC.

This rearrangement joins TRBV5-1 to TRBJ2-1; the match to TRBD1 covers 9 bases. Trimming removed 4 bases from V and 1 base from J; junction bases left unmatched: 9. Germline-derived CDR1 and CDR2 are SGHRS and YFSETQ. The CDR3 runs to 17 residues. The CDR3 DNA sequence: TGCGCCAGCAGCCTCTCACAGGGGGCTGGGTCCTACAATGAGCAGTTCTTC. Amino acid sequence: CASSLSQGAGSYNEQFF.

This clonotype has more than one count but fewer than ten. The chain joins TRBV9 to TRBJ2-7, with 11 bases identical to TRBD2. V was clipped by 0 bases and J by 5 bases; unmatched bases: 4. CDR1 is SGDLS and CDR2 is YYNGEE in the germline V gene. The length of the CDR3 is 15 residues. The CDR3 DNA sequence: TGTGCCAGCAGCGTAGCGGGACTAGCGGCAAACGAGCAGTACTTC. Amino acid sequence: CASSVAGLAANEQYF.

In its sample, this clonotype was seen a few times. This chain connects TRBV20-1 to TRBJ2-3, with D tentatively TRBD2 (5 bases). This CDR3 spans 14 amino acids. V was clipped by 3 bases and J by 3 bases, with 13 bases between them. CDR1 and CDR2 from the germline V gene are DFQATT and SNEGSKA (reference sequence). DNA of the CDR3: TGCAGTGCTAGGAAAACGGGGATTACAGATACGCAGTATTTT. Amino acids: CSARKTGITDTQYF.

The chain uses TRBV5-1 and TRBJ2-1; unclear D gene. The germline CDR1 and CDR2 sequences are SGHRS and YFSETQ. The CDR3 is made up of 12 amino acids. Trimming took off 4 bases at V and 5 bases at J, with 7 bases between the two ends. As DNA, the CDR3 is TGCGCCAGCAGCAGTCAGAACAATGAGCAGTTCTTC. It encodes CASSSQNNEQFF.

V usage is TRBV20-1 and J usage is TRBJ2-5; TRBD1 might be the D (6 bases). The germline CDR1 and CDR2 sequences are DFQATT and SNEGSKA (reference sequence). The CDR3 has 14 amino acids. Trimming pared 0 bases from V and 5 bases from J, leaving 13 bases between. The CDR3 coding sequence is TGCAGTGCTAGAGACGGCAGGGGACCTGAGACCCAGTACTTC. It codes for CSARDGRGPETQYF.

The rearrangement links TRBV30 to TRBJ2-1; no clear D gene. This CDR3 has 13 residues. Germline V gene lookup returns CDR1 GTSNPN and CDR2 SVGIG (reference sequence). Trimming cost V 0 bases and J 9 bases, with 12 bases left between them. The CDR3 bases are TGTGCCTGGAGTGTACTGGGGTGGAGTGAGCAGTTCTTC. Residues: CAWSVLGWSEQFF. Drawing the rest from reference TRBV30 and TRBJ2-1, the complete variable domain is SQTIHQWPATLVQPVGSPLSLECTVEGTSNPNLYWYRQAAGRGLQLLFYSVGIGQISSEVPQNLSASRPQDRQFILSSKKLLLSDSGFYLCAWSVLGWSEQFFGPGTRLTVL.

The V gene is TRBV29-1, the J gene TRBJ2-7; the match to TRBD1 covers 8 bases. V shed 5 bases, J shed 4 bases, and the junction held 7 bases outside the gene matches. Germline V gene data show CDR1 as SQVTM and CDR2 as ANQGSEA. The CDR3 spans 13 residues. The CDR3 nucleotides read TGCAGCGTTAAACAGGGGGAGTCGTACGAGCAGTACTTC. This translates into CSVKQGESYEQYF.

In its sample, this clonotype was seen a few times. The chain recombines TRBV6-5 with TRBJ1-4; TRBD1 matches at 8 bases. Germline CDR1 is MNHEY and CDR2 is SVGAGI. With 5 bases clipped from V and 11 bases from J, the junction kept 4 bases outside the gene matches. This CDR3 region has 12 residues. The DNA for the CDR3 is TGTGCCAGCAGTGTCCGGACAGGGAAACTGTTTTTT. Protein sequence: CASSVRTGKLFF.

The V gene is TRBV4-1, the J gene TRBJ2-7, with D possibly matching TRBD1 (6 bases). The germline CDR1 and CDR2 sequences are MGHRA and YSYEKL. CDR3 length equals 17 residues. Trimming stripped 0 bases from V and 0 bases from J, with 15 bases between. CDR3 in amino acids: CASSQDLTGYSSYEQYF. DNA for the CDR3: TGCGCCAGCAGCCAAGATTTGACAGGATATTCCTCCTACGAGCAGTACTTC.

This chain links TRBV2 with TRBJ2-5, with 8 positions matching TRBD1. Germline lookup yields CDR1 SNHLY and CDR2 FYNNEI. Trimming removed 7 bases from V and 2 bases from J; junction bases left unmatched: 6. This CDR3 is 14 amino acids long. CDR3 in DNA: TGTGCCAGCACTCCGGGACAGGCACAAGAGACCCAGTACTTC. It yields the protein CASTPGQAQETQYF.

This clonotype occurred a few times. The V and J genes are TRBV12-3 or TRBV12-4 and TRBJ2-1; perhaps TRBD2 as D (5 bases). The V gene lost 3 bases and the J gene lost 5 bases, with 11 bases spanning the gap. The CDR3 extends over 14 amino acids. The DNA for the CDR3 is TGTGCCAGCAGTTTCATGACGGGAAACAATGAGCAGTTCTTC. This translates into CASSFMTGNNEQFF.

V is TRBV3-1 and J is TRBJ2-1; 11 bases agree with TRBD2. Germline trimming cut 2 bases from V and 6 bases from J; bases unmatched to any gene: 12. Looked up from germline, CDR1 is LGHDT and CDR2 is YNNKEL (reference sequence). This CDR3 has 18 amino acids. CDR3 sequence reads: CASSQRRTFSGRGNEQFF. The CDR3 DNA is TGTGCCAGCAGCCAACGCCGCACCTTTAGCGGGAGGGGCAATGAGCAGTTCTTC.

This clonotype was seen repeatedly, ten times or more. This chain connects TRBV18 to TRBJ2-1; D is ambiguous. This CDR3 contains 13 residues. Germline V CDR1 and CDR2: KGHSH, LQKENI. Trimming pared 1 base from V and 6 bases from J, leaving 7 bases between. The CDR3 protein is CASSPQVSNEQFF. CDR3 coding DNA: TGTGCCAGCTCACCACAAGTGAGCAATGAGCAGTTCTTC. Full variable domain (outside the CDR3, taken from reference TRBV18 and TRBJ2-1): NAGVMQNPRHLVRRRGQEARLRCSPMKGHSHVYWYRQLPEEGLKFMVYLQKENIIDESGMPKERFSAEFPKEGPSILRIQQVVRGDSAAYFCASSPQVSNEQFFGPGTRLTVL.

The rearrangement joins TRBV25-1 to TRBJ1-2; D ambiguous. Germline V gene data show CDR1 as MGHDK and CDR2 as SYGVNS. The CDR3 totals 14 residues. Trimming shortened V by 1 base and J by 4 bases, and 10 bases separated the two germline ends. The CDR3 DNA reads TGTGCCAGCAGTGAATTAAACAAATTCTATGGCTACACCTTC. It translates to CASSELNKFYGYTF.

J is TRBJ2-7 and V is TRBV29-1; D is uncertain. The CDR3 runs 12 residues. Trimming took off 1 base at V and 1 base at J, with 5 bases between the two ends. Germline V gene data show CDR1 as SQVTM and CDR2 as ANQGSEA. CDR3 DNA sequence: TGCAGCGTTGAAGTCGGATCCTACGAGCAGTACTTC. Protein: CSVEVGSYEQYF.